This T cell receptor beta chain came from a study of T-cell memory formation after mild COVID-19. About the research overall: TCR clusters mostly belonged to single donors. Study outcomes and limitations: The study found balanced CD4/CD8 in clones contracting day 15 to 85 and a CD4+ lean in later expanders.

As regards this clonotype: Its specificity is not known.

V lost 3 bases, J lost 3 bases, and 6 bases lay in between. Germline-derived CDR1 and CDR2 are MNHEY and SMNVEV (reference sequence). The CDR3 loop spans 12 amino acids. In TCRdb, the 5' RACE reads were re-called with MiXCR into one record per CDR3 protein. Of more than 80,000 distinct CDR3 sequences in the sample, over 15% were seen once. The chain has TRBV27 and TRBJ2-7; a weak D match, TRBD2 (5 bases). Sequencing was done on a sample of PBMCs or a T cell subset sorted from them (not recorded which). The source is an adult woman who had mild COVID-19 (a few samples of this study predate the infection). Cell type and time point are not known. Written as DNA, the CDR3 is TGTGCCAGCAGTTTCGCGGGCTACGAGCAGTACTTC. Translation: CASSFAGYEQYF.